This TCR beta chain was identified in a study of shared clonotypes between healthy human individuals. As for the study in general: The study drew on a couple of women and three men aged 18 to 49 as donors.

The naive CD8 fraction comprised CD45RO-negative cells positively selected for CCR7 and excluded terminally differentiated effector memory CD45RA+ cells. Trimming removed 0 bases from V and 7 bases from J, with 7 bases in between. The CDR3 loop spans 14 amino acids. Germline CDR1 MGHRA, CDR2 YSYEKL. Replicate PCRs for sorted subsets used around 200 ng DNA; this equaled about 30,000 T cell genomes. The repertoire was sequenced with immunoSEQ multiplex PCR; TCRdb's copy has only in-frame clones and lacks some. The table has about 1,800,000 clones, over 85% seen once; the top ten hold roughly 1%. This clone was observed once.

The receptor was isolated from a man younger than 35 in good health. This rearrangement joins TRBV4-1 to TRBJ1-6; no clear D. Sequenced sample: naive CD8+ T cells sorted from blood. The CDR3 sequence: CASSQDSANSPLHF. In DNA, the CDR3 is TGCGCCAGCAGCCAAGATAGTGCGAATTCACCCCTCCACTTT.